These 30 T cell receptor beta chains share one sample of origin, sequenced in a study of long-term antiretroviral therapy in people with HIV. An immunoSEQ assay, version v3.0, was performed at survey level. Sequencing was performed with immunoSEQ multiplex PCR; in TCRdb, only in-frame clones are kept and a portion is missing. The data contain 20,000 to 30,000 clones, approximately 90% of them singletons. This specimen consisted of unsorted PBMCs, obtained 1.9 years after starting antiretroviral therapy. The receptors come from a woman aged 25 to 39 with HIV.

V gene TRBV14 combines with J gene TRBJ1-2, with a possible D match to TRBD1 (5 bases). This CDR3 contains 14 residues. Trimming cost V 4 bases and J 4 bases, with 13 bases left between them. Germline loops: CDR1 SGHDN, CDR2 FVKESK. CDR3 in DNA: TGTGCCAGCAGCCGGGACGTACTGTCCTATGGCTACACCTTC. Its protein product is CASSRDVLSYGYTF.

V is TRBV4-2 and J is TRBJ1-5; D not certain. The CDR3 runs to 14 residues. Trimming left V 0 bases short and J 4 bases short, with 7 bases between. Germline CDR1 and CDR2: LGHNA and YNFKEQ. Here the CDR3 reads CASSQEAGNQPQHF. CDR3 nucleotides: TGTGCCAGCAGCCAAGAGGCAGGAAATCAGCCCCAGCATTTT.

The rearrangement uses TRBV19 and TRBJ1-6, with D tentatively TRBD1 (6 bases). This CDR3 region has 14 residues. V shed 2 bases and J shed 10 bases, with 12 bases lying between them. Germline-derived CDR1 and CDR2 are LNHDA and SQIVND (reference sequence). CDR3 coding DNA: TGTGCCAGTAGTATAACAGGGTCGGAGTCACCCCTCCACTTT. This sequence encodes CASSITGSESPLHF.

The chain uses TRBV10-2 and TRBJ1-2; D ambiguous. Looked up from germline, CDR1 is WSHSY and CDR2 is SAAADI. The CDR3 covers 12 residues. Between the trimmed V and J ends, which lost 6 bases and 3 bases, there was a span of 8 bases. For the CDR3, the DNA is TGCGCCAGCAGAAGGGATGACTATGGCTACACCTTC. This translates into CASRRDDYGYTF.

The CDR3 here is CASRKQTGDQGEQYF. The CDR3 nucleotides read TGTGCCAGCAGAAAACAAACAGGGGATCAAGGCGAGCAGTACTTC. The V and J genes are TRBV5-8 and TRBJ2-7, with 7 bases fitting TRBD1. CDR1 is SGHTS and CDR2 is YDEGEE in the germline V gene. V shed 5 bases, J shed 6 bases, and the junction held 14 bases outside the gene matches. The CDR3 extends over 15 amino acids.

This chain links TRBV7-3 with TRBJ1-2; D is unresolved. Deletions cut 2 bases from V and 13 bases from J, with 11 bases between. This CDR3 is built from 11 residues. CDR1 and CDR2 (germline): SGHTA, FQGTGA. CDR3 sequence reads: CASSLLGKITF. CDR3 sequence (DNA): TGTGCCAGCAGCTTACTAGGGAAGATCACCTTC.

The rearrangement joins TRBV6-5 to TRBJ1-5, with 7 bases that match TRBD1. J lost 4 bases, V lost 5 bases, and 2 bases had no gene match. Germline V gene sequence: CDR1 MNHEY, CDR2 SVGAGI. The CDR3 is 13 amino acids. CDR3: CASSDRVNQPQHF. CDR3 sequence (DNA): TGTGCCAGCAGTGACAGGGTAAATCAGCCCCAGCATTTT.

CDR3 sequence: CASSRAYEQYV. In nucleotides, the CDR3 is TGTGCCAGCAGCAGGGCTTACGAGCAGTACGTC. The chain has TRBV6-1 and TRBJ2-7, with D possibly being TRBD1 (5 bases). This CDR3 contains 11 residues. Germline V gives CDR1 MNHNS, CDR2 SASEGT. Trimming left V 6 bases short and J 4 bases short, with 7 bases between.

The chain carries TRBV2 and TRBJ1-3, with D possibly being TRBD1 (6 bases). V dropped 6 bases and J dropped 1 base, with 10 bases sitting between them. Germline CDR1 SNHLY, CDR2 FYNNEI. CDR3 size: 14 residues. CDR3 sequence: CASSRDRSGNTIYF. The CDR3 DNA is TGTGCCAGCAGCCGCGACAGGTCTGGAAACACCATATATTTT.

This clone was found a few times. The rearrangement uses TRBV2 and TRBJ2-1; tentatively, D is TRBD2 (5 bases). Germline CDR1 reads SNHLY; CDR2 reads FYNNEI. V was pared by 9 bases and J by 7 bases, with 16 bases between. The CDR3 is 13 residues long. The CDR3 DNA reads as TGTGCCAGTAAAGCTAGCCCTATTAATGAGCAGTTCTTC. This sequence encodes CASKASPINEQFF.

V usage is TRBV9 and J usage is TRBJ1-5; perhaps TRBD1 as D (5 bases). The germline V gene encodes CDR1 SGDLS and CDR2 YYNGEE. The CDR3 length is 15 residues. Between the trimmed V and J ends, which lost 4 bases and 5 bases, there was a span of 16 bases. The CDR3 loop reads CASSPGPRGDQPQHF. The CDR3 region has the DNA TGTGCCAGCAGCCCAGGACCAAGGGGCGATCAGCCCCAGCATTTT. The full variable domain, in which reference TRBV9 and TRBJ1-5 provide the parts outside the CDR3, is DSGVTQTPKHLITATGQRVTLRCSPRSGDLSVYWYQQSLDQGLQFLIQYYNGEERAKGNILERFSAQQFPDLHSELNLSSLELGDSALYFCASSPGPRGDQPQHFGDGTRLSIL.

The chain carries TRBV7-6 and TRBJ2-1; D call uncertain. V dropped 4 bases and J dropped 8 bases, with 9 bases sitting between them. This CDR3 spans 12 amino acids. CDR1 and CDR2 (germline): SGHVS, FNYEAQ. In DNA, the CDR3 is TGTGCCAGCAGCTCCCAACGGGATGAGCAGTTCTTC. Translating gives CASSSQRDEQFF.

V is TRBV5-1 and J is TRBJ2-2; possibly TRBD2 for D (5 bases). Trimming shortened V by 6 bases and J by 5 bases, and 8 bases separated the two germline ends. Germline V CDR1 and CDR2: SGHRS, YFSETQ. This CDR3 is 12 amino acids long. In DNA, the CDR3 is TGCGCCAGCAAAGAGGGAACCGGGGAGCTGTTTTTT. It codes for CASKEGTGELFF. The full variable domain, rest sourced from reference TRBV5-1 and TRBJ2-2, is KAGVTQTPRYLIKTRGQQVTLSCSPISGHRSVSWYQQTPGQGLQFLFEYFSETQRNKGNFPGRFSGRQFSNSRSEMNVSTLELGDSALYLCASKEGTGELFFGEGSRLTVL.

The CDR3 reads CASSQVGQGRNEQYF. The CDR3 DNA is TGTGCCAGCAGCCAAGTAGGACAGGGGAGGAACGAGCAGTACTTC. The chain is built from TRBV14 and TRBJ2-7, with 9 bases matching TRBD1. From germline, CDR1 is SGHDN and CDR2 FVKESK. This CDR3 is built from 15 residues. V dropped 1 base and J dropped 5; count of bases not matched to a gene: 6.

This rearrangement joins TRBV9 to TRBJ2-1; possible D gene TRBD1, 5 bases. CDR1 and CDR2 from the germline V gene are SGDLS and YYNGEE. The CDR3 totals 12 residues. Trimming pared 6 bases from V and 6 bases from J, leaving 10 bases between. CDR3 amino acids: CASKGRVNEQFF. The DNA for the CDR3 is TGTGCCAGCAAGGGCAGGGTCAATGAGCAGTTCTTC. Full variable domain (outside the CDR3, taken from reference TRBV9 and TRBJ2-1): DSGVTQTPKHLITATGQRVTLRCSPRSGDLSVYWYQQSLDQGLQFLIQYYNGEERAKGNILERFSAQQFPDLHSELNLSSLELGDSALYFCASKGRVNEQFFGPGTRLTVL.

V is TRBV12-5 and J is TRBJ2-6; D may be TRBD2 (6 bases). This CDR3 comprises 17 residues. The germline V and J ends were trimmed by 1 base and 0 bases, with 10 bases remaining between them. CDR1 and CDR2 from the germline V gene are LGHNT and FRNRAP. In DNA form, the CDR3 reads TGTGCTAGTGGTTTGGGACTAGGCCTCTCTGGGGCCAACGTCCTGACTTTC. It translates to CASGLGLGLSGANVLTF.

V usage is TRBV5-6 and J usage is TRBJ1-3; D call uncertain. The CDR3 extends over 14 amino acids. Germline CDR1 reads SGHDT; CDR2 reads YYEEEE. With 1 base removed from V and 3 bases from J, the gap between germline ends came to 8 bases. This CDR3 reads CASSLIGSGNTIYF. The CDR3, as DNA: TGTGCCAGCAGCTTGATTGGAAGTGGAAACACCATATATTTT. Complete variable domain (other parts from reference TRBV5-6 and TRBJ1-3): DAGVTQSPTHLIKTRGQQVTLRCSPKSGHDTVSWYQQALGQGPQFIFQYYEEEERQRGNFPDRFSGHQFPNYSSELNVNALLLGDSALYLCASSLIGSGNTIYFGEGSWLTVV.

This clone showed up just a few times. The chain links TRBV27 to TRBJ2-6; TRBD1 agrees at 12 bases. The CDR3 is 20 residues long. Trimming took 6 bases from V and 0 from J; bases not matched to a gene: 12. CDR1 is MNHEY, CDR2 SMNVEV, per germline (reference sequence). The DNA of the CDR3 is TGTGCCAGCAGCGAACGCGGGACAGGGGGCTTCAGCTCTGGGGCCAACGTCCTGACTTTC. Translation: CASSERGTGGFSSGANVLTF.

The CDR3, as DNA: TGTGCCAGCAGTGATGGAGTTCCCGGGGAGCTGTTTTTT. Its translation is CASSDGVPGELFF. The rearrangement uses TRBV2 and TRBJ2-2, with unresolved D. V was clipped by 3 bases and J by 6 bases, with 8 bases between them. Germline V gene lookup returns CDR1 SNHLY and CDR2 FYNNEI. The CDR3 consists of 13 residues.

This chain joins TRBV6-6 and TRBJ1-5, with TRBD1 matching 9 bases. Per the germline V gene, CDR1 is MNHNY and CDR2 is SVGAGI (reference sequence). V dropped 2 bases and J dropped 0; count of bases not matched to a gene: 2. This CDR3 is built from 16 residues. The CDR3 loop is CASSYGTGHSNQPQHF. The DNA for the CDR3 is TGTGCCAGCAGTTACGGGACAGGGCATAGCAATCAGCCCCAGCATTTT.

The rearrangement joins TRBV27 to TRBJ2-5, with no clear D. CDR3 length: 15 amino acids. Deletions cut 8 bases from V and 0 bases from J, with 16 bases between. Germline-derived CDR1 and CDR2 are MNHEY and SMNVEV (reference sequence). The CDR3 region has the DNA TGTGCCAGCCGACGGGCCGCACAGTACCAAGAGACCCAGTACTTC. Protein product: CASRRAAQYQETQYF.

The J gene is TRBJ1-3, the V gene TRBV19; D is perhaps TRBD1 (6 bases). The CDR3 loop spans 16 amino acids. CDR1 and CDR2 from the germline V gene are LNHDA and SQIVND (reference sequence). V was cut by 4 bases and J by 9 bases, with 22 bases left in between. The CDR3 DNA sequence: TGTGCCAGTAGTACTGCCACCCCCGGGGGCCGGGGCACCATATATTTT. Protein sequence: CASSTATPGGRGTIYF.

The chain carries TRBV19 and TRBJ1-5; D is ambiguous. This CDR3 spans 16 amino acids. Germline CDR1 is LNHDA and CDR2 is SQIVND (reference sequence). V was clipped by 3 bases and J by 5 bases, with 17 bases between them. Here the CDR3 reads CASSITPATVYQPQHF. In DNA form, the CDR3 reads TGTGCCAGTAGTATTACACCAGCCACCGTCTATCAGCCCCAGCATTTT.

The rearrangement links TRBV6-6 to TRBJ2-1; D uncertain. This CDR3 comprises 11 residues. The germline V gene has CDR1 MNHNY and CDR2 SVGAGI (reference sequence). V lost 7 bases to trimming and J lost 7 bases, with 8 bases between them. The CDR3 protein is CASNDQNEQFF. CDR3 nucleotide sequence: TGTGCCAGCAACGACCAAAATGAGCAGTTCTTC.

The chain has TRBV6-5 and TRBJ1-5; D is undetermined. Germline values: CDR1 MNHEY, CDR2 SVGAGI. The length of the CDR3 is 13 residues. V was pared by 4 bases and J by 0 bases, with 4 bases between. Here the CDR3 reads CASSFSSNQPQHF. CDR3 DNA sequence: TGTGCCAGCAGTTTCTCTAGCAATCAGCCCCAGCATTTT.

The genes are TRBV20-1 and TRBJ1-2; D ambiguous. V shed 6 bases and J shed 1 base, with 6 bases lying between them. CDR1 and CDR2 (germline): DFQATT, SNEGSKA (reference sequence). This CDR3 has 11 residues. CDR3 sequence: CSASSNYGYTF. CDR3 bases: TGCAGTGCCAGCAGTAACTATGGCTACACCTTC.

In its sample, this clone was seen once. CDR3 DNA: TGTGCCAGCAGTTTTCGGGAGACAGCGGACACTGAAGCTTTCTTT. Amino acid sequence: CASSFRETADTEAFF. The chain has TRBV27 and TRBJ1-1; a possible D gene is TRBD1 (5 bases). The germline CDR1 and CDR2 sequences are MNHEY and SMNVEV (reference sequence). The CDR3 extends over 15 amino acids. The germline V and J ends were trimmed by 3 bases and 3 bases, with 14 bases remaining between them.

The chain carries TRBV6-6 and TRBJ1-6; unclear D gene. The CDR3 is 15 amino acids. The germline gives CDR1 MNHNY, CDR2 SVGAGI (reference sequence). V gave up 7 bases and J gave up 7 bases, with 17 bases separating them. The CDR3 loop is CASTNTGFGNSPLHF. As DNA, the CDR3 is TGTGCCAGCACCAATACGGGATTTGGGAATTCACCCCTCCACTTT.

This clone occurred a few times. The chain is built from TRBV19 and TRBJ1-2, with no clear D. Trimming pared 5 bases from V and 8 bases from J, leaving 12 bases between. Germline lookup yields CDR1 LNHDA and CDR2 SQIVND (reference sequence). The CDR3 spans 12 residues. CDR3 loop: CASSFLALGYTF. Here the CDR3 DNA reads TGTGCCAGTAGTTTTTTAGCCTTGGGCTACACCTTC.

V and J are TRBV6-5 and TRBJ1-5; D gene ambiguous. The V end was cut by 0 bases, the J end by 8 bases, with 8 bases between. This CDR3 has 13 amino acids. Germline CDR1 reads MNHEY; CDR2 reads SVGAGI. In DNA, the CDR3 is TGTGCCAGCAGTTACTCCGAGGTTGAGCCCCAGCATTTT. It specifies CASSYSEVEPQHF.